This TCR beta chain is drawn from a study of cytomegalovirus exposure and HLA in healthy donors. Study observations and caveats: Several V segments, TRBV6-2 and TRBV6-3 among them, could not be told apart and were dropped. Reportedly, cytomegalovirus status was diagnosed with high sensitivity and specificity.

In this sample, this clone turned up a few times. The antigen remains undetermined. Other DNA sequences in the same sample also yield this CDR3. It was with 60 Vbeta and 13 Jbeta primers that the PCR ran. The data were produced by immunoSEQ multiplex PCR, yet TCRdb's version contains in-frame clones alone and is incomplete. This sample yields 100,000 or so clones, of which approximately 57% are seen a single time; 6.3% belongs to the top ten. Germline CDR1 reads LGHNA; CDR2 reads YNFKEQ. The V gene lost 1 base and the J gene lost 2 bases, with 4 bases spanning the gap. The CDR3 spans 13 residues. The V and J genes are TRBV4-2 and TRBJ2-3; the D is unclear. The sequencing sample was made of PBMCs. The receptor was isolated from a woman in her 30s in good health and CMV-seronegative. CDR3 in DNA: TGTGCCAGCAGCCAAGGGCCCACAGATACGCAGTATTTT. This gives the protein CASSQGPTDTQYF.